Presented here are 8 T cell receptor beta chains from one specimen sequenced in a study of cytomegalovirus exposure and HLA in healthy donors. With 60 Vbeta and 13 Jbeta primers, the PCR was carried out. Sequencing used immunoSEQ multiplex PCR; TCRdb keeps in-frame clones, though not all of them. The sample table sets out approximately 110,000 clones. The sample consisted of PBMCs. These receptors all come from a young man in good health and CMV-seronegative.

The chain combines TRBV30 with TRBJ1-1, with 7 bases identical to TRBD1. Germline V gene lookup returns CDR1 GTSNPN and CDR2 SVGIG (reference sequence). The length of the CDR3 is 15 residues. V trimming: 2 bases; J trimming: 0 bases; junction bases outside the gene matches: 6. For the CDR3, the DNA is TGTGCCTGGAGTCCACCGACAGGGCTGAACACTGAAGCTTTCTTT. Residues: CAWSPPTGLNTEAFF.

The rearrangement links TRBV30 to TRBJ2-2, with TRBD2 as a possible D gene (5 bases). V dropped 8 bases and J dropped 4 bases, with 17 bases sitting between them. From germline, CDR1 is GTSNPN and CDR2 SVGIG (reference sequence). The CDR3 sequence is 14 residues long. CDR3 DNA: TGTGCCCGGAAGGGTGGGAGAGGCACCGGGGAGCTGTTTTTT. Translating it yields CARKGGRGTGELFF.

The CDR3 DNA reads TGTGCCAGTACCAATCACGGGAGCTCCTACAATGAGCAGTTCTTC. Protein product: CASTNHGSSYNEQFF. The chain employs TRBV19 and TRBJ2-1; possibly TRBD2 for D (6 bases). The CDR3 is 15 residues long. The germline V and J ends were trimmed by 7 bases and 0 bases, with 13 bases remaining between them. Germline CDR1 LNHDA, CDR2 SQIVND (reference sequence). Full variable domain (outside the CDR3, taken from reference TRBV19 and TRBJ2-1): DGGITQSPKYLFRKEGQNVTLSCEQNLNHDAMYWYRQDPGQGLRLIYYSQIVNDFQKGDIAEGYSVSREKKESFPLTVTSAQKNPTAFYLCASTNHGSSYNEQFFGPGTRLTVL.

The V call is TRBV7-3, the J call TRBJ2-1; 7 nucleotides align to TRBD1. V was pared by 4 bases and J by 3 bases, with 12 bases of the junction left unmatched. The CDR3 runs 17 residues. From germline, CDR1 is SGHTA and CDR2 FQGTGA. Here the CDR3 reads CASSSRTGTAYYNEQFF. DNA for the CDR3: TGTGCCAGCAGCTCCAGAACCGGGACAGCATACTACAATGAGCAGTTCTTC.

CDR3 sequence (DNA): TGTGCCAGCAGCTCGATGGGGGGAACGCCTGGGGCCAACGTCCTGACTTTC. This translates into CASSSMGGTPGANVLTF. J is TRBJ2-6 and V is TRBV5-4, with a possible D match to TRBD2 (6 bases). The CDR3 totals 17 residues. V lost 3 bases and J lost 2, with 15 bases in between. CDR1 and CDR2 (germline): SGHNT, YYREEE (reference sequence).

The rearrangement joins TRBV19 to TRBJ2-2; 11 bases are a match to TRBD1. Trimming cost V 5 bases and J 6 bases; bases outside gene matches: 5. The germline V gene encodes CDR1 LNHDA and CDR2 SQIVND (reference sequence). The CDR3 totals 15 residues. The chain's CDR3 is CASSPSDRGPGELFF. The CDR3 bases are TGTGCCAGTAGTCCATCGGACAGGGGGCCCGGGGAGCTGTTTTTT.

This chain connects TRBV30 to TRBJ1-1, with a possible D match to TRBD1 (5 bases). In germline, CDR1 is GTSNPN, CDR2 SVGIG (reference sequence). The germline V and J ends were trimmed by 0 bases and 6 bases, with 14 bases remaining between them. This CDR3 contains 14 residues. The CDR3 DNA sequence: TGTGCCTGGAGTGTCGGTGGGACTTCCCCTGAAGCTTTCTTT. Translation gives CAWSVGGTSPEAFF.

This chain joins TRBV5-1 and TRBJ2-3; possible D gene TRBD2, 5 bases. CDR1 is SGHRS, CDR2 YFSETQ, per germline. The ends were cut back, 6 bases at V and 2 bases at J, with 16 bases in the middle. This CDR3 spans 15 amino acids. CDR3 protein: CASTIDSDFTDTQYF. For the CDR3, the DNA is TGCGCCAGCACCATCGATAGCGACTTCACAGATACGCAGTATTTT.